The TCR beta chain described here comes from a study of cytomegalovirus exposure and HLA in healthy donors. General study findings and limits: TCR beta V- and J-gene trimming, according to a later analysis, was linked to a missense DCLRE1C variant.

A multiplex PCR was run with 60 Vbeta primers and 13 Jbeta primers. Per the original data handling: Approximately 11 million of the 80 million or so unique TCR beta chains counted in a later analysis were shared. The method was immunoSEQ multiplex PCR; TCRdb's version includes in-frame clones alone and lacks a portion of them. That table supplies the V and J calls and clone size; D and trimming were determined from the DNA. This sample contains around 100,000 clones. About this clone itself: Its antigen is not known.

CDR1 is LNHDA, CDR2 SQIVND, per germline (reference sequence). Trimming stripped 5 bases from V and 4 bases from J, with 14 bases between. The CDR3 has 14 residues. This rearrangement joins TRBV19 to TRBJ1-1; the D is unclear. The sequencing input was PBMCs. The sequence came from a man aged 45 to 65 in good health and CMV-seronegative. CDR3 amino acids: CASSPQEVGTEAFF. CDR3 bases: TGTGCCAGTAGTCCCCAGGAGGTTGGCACTGAAGCTTTCTTT.